The 18 T cell receptor beta chains in this list originate from one sample, sequenced in a study of OX40 agonist ivuxolimab in advanced cancers. Sequencing was performed with immunoSEQ multiplex PCR; in TCRdb, only in-frame clones are kept and a portion is missing. This sample has tens of thousands of clones, with 80% to 90% found just once. The sequenced sample was CD4+ or CD8+ T cells sorted from blood, obtained in a trial of the OX40 agonist ivuxolimab. The receptors were sampled from an adult with an advanced solid tumor such as melanoma, head and neck, liver or kidney cancer.

The chain combines TRBV9 with TRBJ2-5; no reliable D call. V was clipped by 0 bases and J by 1 base, with 19 bases between them. The germline gives CDR1 SGDLS, CDR2 YYNGEE. CDR3 length: 18 residues. Here the CDR3 reads CASSVAPAASDPQETQYF. For the CDR3, the DNA is TGTGCCAGCAGCGTAGCTCCAGCAGCCAGCGACCCCCAAGAGACCCAGTACTTC. The full variable domain, with the rest looked up from reference TRBV9 and TRBJ2-5, is DSGVTQTPKHLITATGQRVTLRCSPRSGDLSVYWYQQSLDQGLQFLIQYYNGEERAKGNILERFSAQQFPDLHSELNLSSLELGDSALYFCASSVAPAASDPQETQYFGPGTRLLVL.

The chain combines TRBV4-1 with TRBJ2-7, with D possibly TRBD2 on 6 matching bases. Germline V CDR1 and CDR2: MGHRA, YSYEKL. The CDR3 runs 13 residues. V was clipped by 4 bases and J by 7 bases, with 14 bases between them. Here the CDR3 reads CASSPLGGREQYF. The CDR3, as DNA: TGCGCCAGCAGCCCCCTCGGGGGTAGGGAGCAGTACTTC.

The table lists this clone with a count of one. This chain joins TRBV7-6 and TRBJ2-1; tentative D call: TRBD1 (6 bases). Trimming took 5 bases from V and 2 from J, leaving 13 bases between them. The CDR3 has 15 amino acids. The V gene's germline CDR1 is SGHVS and CDR2 FNYEAQ. CDR3 region: CASSTNRVAYNEQFF. In DNA, the CDR3 is TGTGCCAGCAGCACGAACAGGGTGGCCTACAATGAGCAGTTCTTC.

J is TRBJ2-7 and V is TRBV7-2; 12 bases align to TRBD1. CDR1 and CDR2 (germline): SGHTA, FQGNSA. With 4 bases clipped from V and 5 bases from J, the junction kept 3 bases outside the gene matches. The CDR3 loop spans 14 amino acids. As DNA, the CDR3 is TGTGCCAGCAGCTCCAGGGACAGGGGGCACGAGCAGTACTTC. Translated, it gives CASSSRDRGHEQYF.

This sequence joins TRBV6-1 and TRBJ2-1; D gene ambiguous. V was clipped by 7 bases and J by 1 base, with 2 bases between them. The CDR3 runs 11 residues. CDR1 and CDR2 from the germline V gene are MNHNS and SASEGT. CDR3 coding DNA: TGTGCCAGCACGTCCTACAATGAGCAGTTCTTC. Its protein is CASTSYNEQFF.

A remark on this clone: A junction end diverges from the germline sequence, so it may reflect a read error. The gene calls are TRBV7-7 and TRBJ2-3, with 7 bases matching TRBD2. CDR3 length: 14 residues. Germline CDR1 SSHAT, CDR2 FNYEAQ (reference sequence). The CDR3 reads CASSLGREGDTQYF. CDR3 DNA: TGTGCTAGCAGCTTAGGCAGGGAGGGAGATACGCAGTATTTT.

The chain uses TRBV7-2 and TRBJ2-1; D unclear. This CDR3 is built from 17 residues. The germline V gene encodes CDR1 SGHTA and CDR2 FQGNSA. Trimming shortened V by 2 bases and J by 0 bases, and 14 bases separated the two germline ends. CDR3 DNA: TGTGCCAGCAGCTTATACCTTCCTCGAATCTCCTACAATGAGCAGTTCTTC. As protein: CASSLYLPRISYNEQFF.

The chain is built from TRBV6-5 and TRBJ2-1; D gene uncertain. The germline gives CDR1 MNHEY, CDR2 SVGAGI. This CDR3 is built from 13 residues. Trimming cost V 6 bases and J 1 base, with 7 bases left between them. The CDR3 DNA reads as TGTGCCAGCAGGGTGGGATCCTACAATGAGCAGTTCTTC. Protein product: CASRVGSYNEQFF.

The J gene is TRBJ2-1, the V gene TRBV4-3; 7 bases align to TRBD1. The ends lost 2 bases at V and 2 bases at J; junction bases unmatched: 3. Germline CDR1 and CDR2: LGHNA and YSLEER. This CDR3 contains 15 residues. The CDR3 sequence: CASSQHRGTYNEQFF. DNA for the CDR3: TGCGCCAGCAGCCAACACAGGGGAACCTACAATGAGCAGTTCTTC.

The chain carries TRBV29-1 and TRBJ1-2; D is unclear. Germline CDR1 and CDR2: SQVTM and ANQGSEA. CDR3 size: 15 residues. Deletions cut 1 base from V and 4 bases from J, with 16 bases between. Here the CDR3 reads CSVEGPTPRGYGYTF. The CDR3 bases are TGCAGCGTTGAAGGACCCACACCCCGCGGCTATGGCTACACCTTC.

This clone has only one observation. V gene TRBV14 combines with J gene TRBJ2-1; maybe TRBD1 (6 bases). The germline V gene has CDR1 SGHDN and CDR2 FVKESK. The V end was cut by 6 bases, the J end by 9 bases, with 18 bases between. The CDR3 loop spans 14 amino acids. The CDR3 reads CASSPWGPIGEQFF. The CDR3 region has the DNA TGTGCCAGCAGTCCCTGGGGGCCAATTGGTGAGCAGTTCTTC.

This chain links TRBV29-1 with TRBJ1-5, with TRBD1 matching 7 bases. The germline V gene encodes CDR1 SQVTM and CDR2 ANQGSEA. CDR3 length: 14 amino acids. Trimming cost V 5 bases and J 0 bases; bases outside gene matches: 4. DNA of the CDR3: TGCAGCGTTTGGACAGGCTATAGCAATCAGCCCCAGCATTTT. Translating gives CSVWTGYSNQPQHF. The full variable domain, its missing parts supplied by reference TRBV29-1 and TRBJ1-5, is SAVISQKPSRDICQRGTSLTIQCQVDSQVTMMFWYRQQPGQSLTLIATANQGSEATYESGFVIDKFPISRPNLTFSTLTVSNMSPEDSSIYLCSVWTGYSNQPQHFGDGTRLSIL.

The chain is built from TRBV2 and TRBJ2-1, with no clear D. This CDR3 is built from 12 residues. V was cut by 7 bases and J by 3 bases, with 7 bases left in between. CDR1 and CDR2 (germline): SNHLY, FYNNEI. The CDR3 loop is CASKYVYNEQFF. CDR3 sequence (DNA): TGTGCCAGCAAGTATGTCTACAATGAGCAGTTCTTC.

V and J are TRBV7-8 and TRBJ2-3, with D hard to call. Between the trimmed V and J ends, which lost 1 base and 6 bases, there was a span of 11 bases. The germline gives CDR1 SGHVS, CDR2 FQNEAQ. The CDR3 has 14 amino acids. CDR3 residues: CASSLELPLDTQYF. The DNA for the CDR3 is TGTGCCAGCAGCTTAGAACTCCCTTTGGATACGCAGTATTTT.

This clone was recorded once. The genes are TRBV7-8 and TRBJ2-7, with D hard to call. Between the trimmed V and J ends, which lost 5 bases and 7 bases, there was a span of 9 bases. The CDR3 consists of 11 residues. Germline V CDR1 and CDR2: SGHVS, FQNEAQ. CDR3 in DNA: TGTGCCAGCAGCCAAAGAAAAGAGCAGTACTTC. This codes for CASSQRKEQYF.

The genes are TRBV7-9 and TRBJ2-1; 16 bases align to TRBD2. Looked up from germline, CDR1 is SEHNR and CDR2 is FQNEAQ (reference sequence). Trimming removed 5 bases from V and 8 bases from J; junction bases left unmatched: 12. This CDR3 is built from 18 residues. The CDR3 loop is CASSTLGLAGGPWYEQFF. Written as DNA, the CDR3 is TGTGCCAGCAGCACCCTGGGACTAGCGGGAGGGCCTTGGTATGAGCAGTTCTTC.

V and J are TRBV9 and TRBJ2-1; TRBD1 matches 9 bases. The CDR3 has 14 amino acids. Germline V gene lookup returns CDR1 SGDLS and CDR2 YYNGEE. V lost 3 bases, J lost 3 bases, and 1 base stayed unmatched. The CDR3: CASSADRGYNEQFF. CDR3 coding DNA: TGTGCCAGCAGCGCGGACAGGGGCTACAATGAGCAGTTCTTC.

This clone was recorded a few times. The chain joins TRBV25-1 to TRBJ1-2; 10 bases match TRBD1. This CDR3 is 14 amino acids long. The germline CDR1 and CDR2 sequences are MGHDK and SYGVNS. The V segment lost 6 bases and the J segment 8 bases; nucleotides outside the gene matches: 9. CDR3 residues: CASSAGTGADGYTF. CDR3 nucleotides: TGTGCCAGCAGCGCCGGGACAGGGGCAGACGGCTACACCTTC.